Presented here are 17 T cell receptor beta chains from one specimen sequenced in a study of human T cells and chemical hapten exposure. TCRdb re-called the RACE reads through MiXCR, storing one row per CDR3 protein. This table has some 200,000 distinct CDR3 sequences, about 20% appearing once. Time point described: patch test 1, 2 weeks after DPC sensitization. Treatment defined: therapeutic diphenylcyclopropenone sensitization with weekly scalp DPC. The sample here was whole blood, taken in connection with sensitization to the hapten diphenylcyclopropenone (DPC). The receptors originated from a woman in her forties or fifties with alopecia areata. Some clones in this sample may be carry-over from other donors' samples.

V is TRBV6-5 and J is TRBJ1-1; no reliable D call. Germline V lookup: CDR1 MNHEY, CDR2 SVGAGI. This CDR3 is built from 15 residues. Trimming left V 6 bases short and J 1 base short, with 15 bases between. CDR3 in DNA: TGTGCCAGCAGCCGGAACGGGTTAGGGAACACTGAAGCTTTCTTT. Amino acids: CASSRNGLGNTEAFF.

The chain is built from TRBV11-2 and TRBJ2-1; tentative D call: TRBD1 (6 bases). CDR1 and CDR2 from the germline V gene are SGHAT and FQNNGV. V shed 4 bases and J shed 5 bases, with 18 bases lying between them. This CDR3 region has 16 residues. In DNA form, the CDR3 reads TGTGCCAGCAGCTCCAGGGGAGTGGTGTATCACAATGAGCAGTTCTTC. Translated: CASSSRGVVYHNEQFF.

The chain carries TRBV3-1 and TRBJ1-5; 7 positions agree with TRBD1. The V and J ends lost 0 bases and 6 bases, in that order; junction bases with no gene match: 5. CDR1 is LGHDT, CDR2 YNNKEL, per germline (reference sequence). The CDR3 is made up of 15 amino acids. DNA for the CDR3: TGTGCCAGCAGCCAAGATCTAGGGGGCAGTCAGCCCCAGCATTTT. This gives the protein CASSQDLGGSQPQHF. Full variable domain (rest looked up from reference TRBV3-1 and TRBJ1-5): DTAVSQTPKYLVTQMGNDKSIKCEQNLGHDTMYWYKQDSKKFLKIMFSYNNKELIINETVPNRFSPKSPDKAHLNLHINSLELGDSAVYFCASSQDLGGSQPQHFGDGTRLSIL.

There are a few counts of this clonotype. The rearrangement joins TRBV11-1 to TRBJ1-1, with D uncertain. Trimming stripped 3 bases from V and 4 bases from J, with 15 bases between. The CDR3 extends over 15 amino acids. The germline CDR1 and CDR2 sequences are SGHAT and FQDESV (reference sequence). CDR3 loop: CASSFNFDGGTEAFF. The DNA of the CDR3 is TGTGCCAGCAGCTTTAATTTCGACGGCGGCACTGAAGCTTTCTTT.

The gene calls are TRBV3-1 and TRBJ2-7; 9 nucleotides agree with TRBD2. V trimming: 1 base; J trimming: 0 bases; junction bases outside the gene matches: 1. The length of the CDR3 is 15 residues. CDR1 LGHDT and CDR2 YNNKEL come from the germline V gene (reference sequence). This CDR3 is CASSQVSGSSYEQYF. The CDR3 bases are TGTGCCAGCAGCCAAGTTAGCGGGAGCTCCTACGAGCAGTACTTC.

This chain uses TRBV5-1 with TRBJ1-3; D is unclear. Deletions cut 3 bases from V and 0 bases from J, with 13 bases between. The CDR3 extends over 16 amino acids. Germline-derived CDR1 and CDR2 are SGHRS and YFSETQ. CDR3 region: CASSSRPTDSGNTIYF. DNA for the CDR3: TGCGCCAGCAGCTCAAGACCGACCGACTCTGGAAACACCATATATTTT.

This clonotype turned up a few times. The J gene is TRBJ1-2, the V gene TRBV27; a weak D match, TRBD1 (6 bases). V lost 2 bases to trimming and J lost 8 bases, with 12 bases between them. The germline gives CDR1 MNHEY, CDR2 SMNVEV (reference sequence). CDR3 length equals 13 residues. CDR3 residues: CASSLRRGGGYTF. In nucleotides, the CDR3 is TGTGCCAGCAGTTTAAGGAGAGGGGGGGGCTACACCTTC.

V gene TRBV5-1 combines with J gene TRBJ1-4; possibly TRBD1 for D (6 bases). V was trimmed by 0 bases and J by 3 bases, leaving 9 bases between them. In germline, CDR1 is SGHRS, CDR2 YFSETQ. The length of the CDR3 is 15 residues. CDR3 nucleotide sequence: TGCGCCAGCAGCTTGGAGACAGGCTCTAATGAAAAACTGTTTTTT. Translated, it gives CASSLETGSNEKLFF.

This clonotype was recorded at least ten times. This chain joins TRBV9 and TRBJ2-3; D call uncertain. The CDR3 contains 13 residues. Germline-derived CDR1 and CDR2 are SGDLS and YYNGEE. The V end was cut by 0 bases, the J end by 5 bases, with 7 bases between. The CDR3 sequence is CASSVGARDTQYF. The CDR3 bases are TGTGCCAGCAGCGTAGGGGCTAGAGATACGCAGTATTTT.

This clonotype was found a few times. The CDR3 coding sequence is TGTGCCAGCAGCAAAGGTGAAACAGACCGTTTGAACACTGAAGCTTTCTTT. Its protein is CASSKGETDRLNTEAFF. The V gene is TRBV21-1, the J gene TRBJ1-1. TRBV21-1 is given as a pseudogene. This CDR3 region has 17 residues.

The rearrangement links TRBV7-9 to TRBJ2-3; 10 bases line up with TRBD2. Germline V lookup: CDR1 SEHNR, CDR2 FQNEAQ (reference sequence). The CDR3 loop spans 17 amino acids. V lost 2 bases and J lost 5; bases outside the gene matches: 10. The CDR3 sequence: CASSLTGLAGVGDTQYF. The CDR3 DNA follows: TGTGCCAGCAGCTTAACCGGGCTAGCGGGAGTTGGAGATACGCAGTATTTT.

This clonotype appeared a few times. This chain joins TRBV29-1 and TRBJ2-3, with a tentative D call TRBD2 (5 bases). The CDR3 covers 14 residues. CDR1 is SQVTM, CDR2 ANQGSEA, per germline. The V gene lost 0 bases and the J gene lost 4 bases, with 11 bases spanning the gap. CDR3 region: CSVEDGGGPDTQYF. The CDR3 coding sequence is TGCAGCGTTGAAGATGGTGGAGGCCCAGATACGCAGTATTTT.

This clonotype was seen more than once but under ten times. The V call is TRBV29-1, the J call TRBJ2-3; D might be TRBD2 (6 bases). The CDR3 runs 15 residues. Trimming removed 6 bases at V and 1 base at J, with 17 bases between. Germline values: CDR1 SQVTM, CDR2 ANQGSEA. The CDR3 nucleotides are TGCAGCGTCGCCGACAAGGGACTCCGCACAGATACGCAGTATTTT. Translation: CSVADKGLRTDTQYF.

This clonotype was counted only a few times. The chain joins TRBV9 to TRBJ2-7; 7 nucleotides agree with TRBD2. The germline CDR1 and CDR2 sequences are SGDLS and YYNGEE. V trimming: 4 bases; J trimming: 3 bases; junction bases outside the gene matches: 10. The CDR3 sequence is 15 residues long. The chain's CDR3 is CASSMGGSRVYEQYF. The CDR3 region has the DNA TGTGCCAGCAGCATGGGAGGGAGTAGGGTCTACGAGCAGTACTTC.

The chain's CDR3 is CASSESGATTEAFF. Here the CDR3 DNA reads TGTGCCAGCAGTGAATCGGGGGCGACCACTGAAGCTTTCTTT. The chain combines TRBV6-1 with TRBJ1-1; maybe TRBD1 (6 bases). This CDR3 is built from 14 residues. Germline V CDR1 and CDR2: MNHNS, SASEGT. Trimming removed 2 bases from V and 4 bases from J, with 11 bases in between.

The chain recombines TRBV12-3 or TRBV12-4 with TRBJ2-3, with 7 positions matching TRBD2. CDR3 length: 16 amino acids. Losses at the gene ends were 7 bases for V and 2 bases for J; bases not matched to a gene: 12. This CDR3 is CASIRASGRNTDTQYF. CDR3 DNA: TGTGCCAGCATAAGGGCTAGCGGACGAAACACAGATACGCAGTATTTT.

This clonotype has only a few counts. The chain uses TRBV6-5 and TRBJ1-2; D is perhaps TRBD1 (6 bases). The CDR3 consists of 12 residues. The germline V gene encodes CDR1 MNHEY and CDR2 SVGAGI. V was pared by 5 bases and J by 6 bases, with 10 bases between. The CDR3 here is CASSQGRDGYTF. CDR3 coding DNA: TGTGCCAGCAGTCAGGGGCGTGATGGCTACACCTTC.